The clone carrying this T cell receptor (beta chain) came up many times. Its antigen is unknown. The data were obtained in a study of neurological immune-mediated disorders. About the research overall: The multiple sclerosis group of roughly 35 included around 30 relapsing-remitting and 3 secondary progressive patients. Study-wide results and caveats: The greatest degree of TCR clonal expansion was observed in HTLV-1-associated myelopathy, with the lowest in multiple sclerosis, below that of healthy controls.

V gave up 1 base and J gave up 1 base, with 9 bases separating them. The CDR3 runs to 15 residues. The cDNA was synthesized by means of template-switch 5'RACE, which was carried out with 10-nucleotide random UMIs. MiXCR, run by TCRdb on the 5' RACE reads, gives a single entry per CDR3 protein. The profile covers 95,000 to 150,000 distinct CDR3 sequences, with roughly 3.2% appearing a single time and 1% to 1.5% taken by the ten largest. The receptor comes from a woman in her 30s with multiple sclerosis. The sequencing sample was made of PBMCs. This chain joins TRBV12-3 or TRBV12-4 and TRBJ2-3, with a weak D call TRBD2 (7 bases). The CDR3 nucleotides read TGTGCCAGCAGTTTAGTGGGGGGGCGCACAGATACGCAGTATTTT. This encodes CASSLVGGRTDTQYF.